This T cell receptor (beta chain) was observed in a study of cytomegalovirus exposure and HLA in healthy donors. Germline CDR1 reads LGHNA; CDR2 reads YNFKEQ. The CDR3 covers 15 residues. Trimming shortened V by 0 bases and J by 4 bases, and 13 bases separated the two germline ends. The PCR ran on 60 Vbeta and 13 Jbeta primers. Here immunoSEQ multiplex PCR was the method, and the copy in TCRdb shows in-frame clones only, minus some. The table has roughly 150,000 clones, about 80% seen once. The sequenced material came from PBMCs. The chain uses TRBV4-2 and TRBJ2-7, with D perhaps TRBD2 (6 bases). The receptor's source is a man aged 40-49 years in good health and CMV-seronegative. The CDR3 DNA reads as TGTGCCAGCAGCCAAGACAGTACACTAGCTTACGAGCAGTACTTC. Translating it yields CASSQDSTLAYEQYF.